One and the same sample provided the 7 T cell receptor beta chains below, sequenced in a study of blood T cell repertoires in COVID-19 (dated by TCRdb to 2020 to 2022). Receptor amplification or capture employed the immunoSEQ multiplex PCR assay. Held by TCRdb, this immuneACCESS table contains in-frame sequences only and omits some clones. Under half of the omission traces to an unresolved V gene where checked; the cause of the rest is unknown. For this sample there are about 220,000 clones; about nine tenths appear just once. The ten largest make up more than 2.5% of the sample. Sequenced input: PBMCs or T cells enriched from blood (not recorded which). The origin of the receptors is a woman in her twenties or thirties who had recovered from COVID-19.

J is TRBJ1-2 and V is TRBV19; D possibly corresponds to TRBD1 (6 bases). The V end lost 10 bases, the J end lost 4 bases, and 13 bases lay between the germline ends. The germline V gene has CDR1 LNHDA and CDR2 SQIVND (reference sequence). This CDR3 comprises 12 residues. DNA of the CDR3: TGTGCCACCAAAAGGGACACCTATGGCTACACCTTC. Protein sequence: CATKRDTYGYTF.

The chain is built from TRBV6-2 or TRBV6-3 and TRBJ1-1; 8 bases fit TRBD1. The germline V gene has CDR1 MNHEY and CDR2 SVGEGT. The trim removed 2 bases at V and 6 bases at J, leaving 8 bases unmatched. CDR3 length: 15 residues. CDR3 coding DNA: TGTGCCAGCAGTTACCGCCACTCAGGGGGCGCTGAAGCTTTCTTT. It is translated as CASSYRHSGGAEAFF.

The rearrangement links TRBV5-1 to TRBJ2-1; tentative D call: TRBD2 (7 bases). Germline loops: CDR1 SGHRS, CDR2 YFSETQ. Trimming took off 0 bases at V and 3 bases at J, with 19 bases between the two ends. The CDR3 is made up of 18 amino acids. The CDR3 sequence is CASSLDRGGGGLYNEQFF. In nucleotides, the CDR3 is TGCGCCAGCAGCTTGGATCGCGGAGGCGGGGGCCTCTACAATGAGCAGTTCTTC.

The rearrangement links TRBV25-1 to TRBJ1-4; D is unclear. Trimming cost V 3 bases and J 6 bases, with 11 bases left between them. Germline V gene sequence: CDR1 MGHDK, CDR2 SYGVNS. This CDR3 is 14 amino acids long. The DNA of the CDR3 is TGTGCCAGCAGTGATAAGAATCGGGATGAAAAACTGTTTTTT. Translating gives CASSDKNRDEKLFF.

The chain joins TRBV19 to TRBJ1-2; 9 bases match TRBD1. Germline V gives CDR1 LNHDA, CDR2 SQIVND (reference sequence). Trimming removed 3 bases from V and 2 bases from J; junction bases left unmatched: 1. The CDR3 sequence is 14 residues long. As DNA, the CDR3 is TGTGCCAGTAGTATCGGACAGGGGAACTATGGCTACACCTTC. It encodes CASSIGQGNYGYTF.

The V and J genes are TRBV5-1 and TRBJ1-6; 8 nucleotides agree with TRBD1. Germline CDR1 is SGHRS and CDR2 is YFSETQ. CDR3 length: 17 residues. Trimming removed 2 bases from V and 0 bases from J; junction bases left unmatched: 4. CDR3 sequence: CASSLTGGSSYNSPLHF. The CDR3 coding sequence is TGCGCCAGCAGCTTAACAGGGGGAAGCTCCTATAATTCACCCCTCCACTTT.

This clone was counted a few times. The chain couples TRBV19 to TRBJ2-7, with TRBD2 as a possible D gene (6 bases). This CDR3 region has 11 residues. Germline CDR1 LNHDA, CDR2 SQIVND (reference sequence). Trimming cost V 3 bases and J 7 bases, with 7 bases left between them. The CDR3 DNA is TGTGCCAGTAGTATTGGAGGGGAGCAGTACTTC. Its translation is CASSIGGEQYF.